This T cell receptor (beta chain) is drawn from a study of T cells in Graves' hyperthyroidism and ophthalmopathy. For the study at large: The initial diagnosis was the point when peripheral blood was collected, ahead of any treatment.

From RNA transcripts, TCR beta CDR3 regions were amplified. First-round RT-PCR of the TCR CDR3 relied on the HTBI primer set. TCRdb re-called the multiplex PCR reads through MiXCR, storing one row per CDR3 protein. In the table there are approximately 24,000 distinct CDR3 sequences, under 55% of which are singletons. This clonotype is classed as medium-sized (0.01 to 0.1%). This CDR3 has 13 amino acids. Germline V lookup: CDR1 MNHEY, CDR2 SVGAGI. V was clipped by 6 bases and J by 8 bases; unmatched bases: 4. The chain combines TRBV6-5 with TRBJ1-6; TRBD1 matches 7 bases. Sequencing used blood. The origin of this receptor is a woman aged 40 to 50 with Graves' hyperthyroidism that later progressed to Graves' ophthalmopathy. The CDR3: CASRRDSDSPLHF. The CDR3 DNA reads TGTGCCAGCAGGCGGGACAGCGATTCACCCCTCCACTTT.